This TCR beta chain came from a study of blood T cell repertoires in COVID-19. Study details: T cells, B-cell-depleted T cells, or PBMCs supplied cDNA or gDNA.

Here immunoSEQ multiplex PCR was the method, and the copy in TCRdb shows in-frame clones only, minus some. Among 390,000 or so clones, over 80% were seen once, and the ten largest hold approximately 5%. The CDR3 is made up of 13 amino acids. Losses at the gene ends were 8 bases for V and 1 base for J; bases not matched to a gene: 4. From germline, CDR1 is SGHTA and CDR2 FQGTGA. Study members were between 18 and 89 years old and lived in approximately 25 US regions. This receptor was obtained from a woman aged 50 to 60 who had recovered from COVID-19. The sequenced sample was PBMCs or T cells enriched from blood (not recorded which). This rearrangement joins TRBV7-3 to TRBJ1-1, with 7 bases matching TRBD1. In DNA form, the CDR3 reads TGTGCCAGCTCAGGGGGACCGAACACTGAAGCTTTCTTT. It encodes CASSGGPNTEAFF.